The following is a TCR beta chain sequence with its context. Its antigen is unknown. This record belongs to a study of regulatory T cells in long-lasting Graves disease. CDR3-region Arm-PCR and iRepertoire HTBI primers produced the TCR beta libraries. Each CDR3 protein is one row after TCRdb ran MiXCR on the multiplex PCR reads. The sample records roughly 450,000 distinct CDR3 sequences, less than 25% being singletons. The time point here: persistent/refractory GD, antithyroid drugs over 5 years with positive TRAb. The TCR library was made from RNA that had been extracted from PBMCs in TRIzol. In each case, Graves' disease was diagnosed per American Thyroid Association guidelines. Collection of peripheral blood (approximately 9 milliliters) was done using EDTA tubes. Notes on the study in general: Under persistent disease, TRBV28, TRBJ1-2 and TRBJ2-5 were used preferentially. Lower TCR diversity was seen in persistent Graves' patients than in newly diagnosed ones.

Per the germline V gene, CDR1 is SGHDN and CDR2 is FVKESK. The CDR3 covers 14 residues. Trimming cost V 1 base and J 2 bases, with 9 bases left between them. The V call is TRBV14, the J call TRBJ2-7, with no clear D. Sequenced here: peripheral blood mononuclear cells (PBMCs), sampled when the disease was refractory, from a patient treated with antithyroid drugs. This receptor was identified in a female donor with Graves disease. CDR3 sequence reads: CASSQGAFPYEQYF. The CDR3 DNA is TGTGCCAGCAGCCAAGGGGCCTTTCCCTACGAGCAGTACTTC. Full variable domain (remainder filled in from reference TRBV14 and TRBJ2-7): EAGVTQFPSHSVIEKGQTVTLRCDPISGHDNLYWYRRVMGKEIKFLLHFVKESKQDESGMPNNRFLAERTGGTYSTLKVQPAELEDSGVYFCASSQGAFPYEQYFGPGTRLTVT.